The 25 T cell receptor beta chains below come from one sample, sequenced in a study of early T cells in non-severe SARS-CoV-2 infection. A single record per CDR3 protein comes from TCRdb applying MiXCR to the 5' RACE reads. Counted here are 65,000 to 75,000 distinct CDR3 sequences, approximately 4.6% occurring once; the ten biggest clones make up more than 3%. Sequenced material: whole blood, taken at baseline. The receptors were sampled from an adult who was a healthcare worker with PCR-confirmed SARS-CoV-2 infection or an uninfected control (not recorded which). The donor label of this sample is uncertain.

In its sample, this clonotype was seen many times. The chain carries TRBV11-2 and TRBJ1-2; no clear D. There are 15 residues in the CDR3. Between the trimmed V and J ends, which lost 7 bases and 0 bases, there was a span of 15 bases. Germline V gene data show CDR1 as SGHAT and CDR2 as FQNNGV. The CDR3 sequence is CASTPVAYSNYGYTF. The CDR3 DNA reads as TGTGCCAGCACCCCTGTGGCTTACTCTAACTATGGCTACACCTTC.

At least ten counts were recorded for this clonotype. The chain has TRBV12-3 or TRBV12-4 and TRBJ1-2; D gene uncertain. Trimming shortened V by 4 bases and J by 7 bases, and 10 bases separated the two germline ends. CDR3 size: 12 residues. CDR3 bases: TGTGCCAGCAGTTGGTACCGGGTTGGCTACACCTTC. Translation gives CASSWYRVGYTF.

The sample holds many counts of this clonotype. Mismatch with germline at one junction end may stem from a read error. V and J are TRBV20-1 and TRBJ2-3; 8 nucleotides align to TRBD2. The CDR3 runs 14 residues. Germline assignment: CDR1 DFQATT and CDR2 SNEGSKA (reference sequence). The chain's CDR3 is CSAARSGEADTQCF. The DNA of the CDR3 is TGCAGTGCTGCTCGTAGCGGGGAGGCAGATACGCAGTGTTTT.

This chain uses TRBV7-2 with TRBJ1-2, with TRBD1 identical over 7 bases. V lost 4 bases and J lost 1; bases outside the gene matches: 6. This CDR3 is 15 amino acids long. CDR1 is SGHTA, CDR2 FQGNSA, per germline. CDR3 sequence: CASSSTQGVNYGYTF. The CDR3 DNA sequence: TGTGCCAGCAGCTCAACGCAGGGGGTTAACTATGGCTACACCTTC. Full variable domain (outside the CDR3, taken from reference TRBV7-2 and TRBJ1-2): GAGVSQSPSNKVTEKGKDVELRCDPISGHTALYWYRQSLGQGLEFLIYFQGNSAPDKSGLPSDRFSAERTGGSVSTLTIQRTQQEDSAVYLCASSSTQGVNYGYTFGSGTRLTVV.

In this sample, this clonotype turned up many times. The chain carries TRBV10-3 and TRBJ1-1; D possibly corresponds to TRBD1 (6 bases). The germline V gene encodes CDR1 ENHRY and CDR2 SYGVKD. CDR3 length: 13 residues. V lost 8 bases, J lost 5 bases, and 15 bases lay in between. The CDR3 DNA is TGTGCCATCGTGGGGGCGAGGGGAACTGAAGCTTTCTTT. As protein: CAIVGARGTEAFF.

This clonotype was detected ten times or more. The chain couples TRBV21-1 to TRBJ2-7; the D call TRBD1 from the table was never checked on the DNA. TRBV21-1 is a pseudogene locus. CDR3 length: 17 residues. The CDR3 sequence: CASSKLRPRDSSYEQYF. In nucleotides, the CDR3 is TGTGCCAGCAGCAAACTGCGCCCCCGGGACAGCTCCTACGAGCAGTACTTC.

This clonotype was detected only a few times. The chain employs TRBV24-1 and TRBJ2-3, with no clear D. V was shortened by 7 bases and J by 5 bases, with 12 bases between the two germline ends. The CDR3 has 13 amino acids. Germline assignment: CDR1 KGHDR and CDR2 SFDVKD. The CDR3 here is CATRSVVGDTQYF. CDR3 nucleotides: TGTGCCACCAGGTCGGTAGTTGGAGATACGCAGTATTTT.

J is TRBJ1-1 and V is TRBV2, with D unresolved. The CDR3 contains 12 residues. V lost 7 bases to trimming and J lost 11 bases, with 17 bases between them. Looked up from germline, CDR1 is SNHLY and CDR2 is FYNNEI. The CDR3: CASTEDRRGAFF. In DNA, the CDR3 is TGTGCCAGCACCGAGGACCGACGCGGGGCTTTCTTT.

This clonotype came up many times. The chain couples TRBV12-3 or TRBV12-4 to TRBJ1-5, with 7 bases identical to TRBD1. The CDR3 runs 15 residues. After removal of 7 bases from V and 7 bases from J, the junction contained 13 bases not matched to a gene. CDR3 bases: TGTGCCAGCACCCACCGACAGGGTGGTGGCCAGCCCCAGCATTTT. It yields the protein CASTHRQGGGQPQHF.

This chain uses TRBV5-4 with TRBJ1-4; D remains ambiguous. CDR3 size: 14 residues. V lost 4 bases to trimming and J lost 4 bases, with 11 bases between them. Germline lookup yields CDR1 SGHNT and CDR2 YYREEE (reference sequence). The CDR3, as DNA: TGTGCCAGCAGCCCGGACCCGGTTAATGAAAAACTGTTTTTT. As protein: CASSPDPVNEKLFF.

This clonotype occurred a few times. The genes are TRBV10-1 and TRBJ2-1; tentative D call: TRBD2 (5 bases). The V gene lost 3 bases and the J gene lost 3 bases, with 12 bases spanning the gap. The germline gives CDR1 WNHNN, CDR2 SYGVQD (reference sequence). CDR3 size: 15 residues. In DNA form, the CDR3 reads TGCGCCAGCAGTGAATCGGGGTCCCACTACAATGAGCAGTTCTTC. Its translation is CASSESGSHYNEQFF.

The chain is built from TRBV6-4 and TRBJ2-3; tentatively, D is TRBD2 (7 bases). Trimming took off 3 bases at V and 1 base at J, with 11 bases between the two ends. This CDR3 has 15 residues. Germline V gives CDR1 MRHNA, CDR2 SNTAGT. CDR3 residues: CASSEGGGGTDTQYF. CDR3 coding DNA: TGTGCCAGCAGTGAGGGGGGGGGCGGCACAGATACGCAGTATTTT.

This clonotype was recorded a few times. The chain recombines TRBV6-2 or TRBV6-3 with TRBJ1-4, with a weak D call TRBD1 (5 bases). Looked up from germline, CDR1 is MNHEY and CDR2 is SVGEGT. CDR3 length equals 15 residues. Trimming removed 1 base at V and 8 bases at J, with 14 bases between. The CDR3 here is CASSYFRASTEKLFF. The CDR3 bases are TGTGCCAGCAGTTACTTCAGGGCCTCAACGGAAAAACTGTTTTTT.

The CDR3 coding sequence is TGTGCCAGCAGCCGGAGGGGGGAGACTTCCTACGAGCAGTACTTC. Its protein is CASSRRGETSYEQYF. The chain links TRBV7-9 to TRBJ2-7; D might be TRBD1 or TRBD2, each matching 6 bases. V was shortened by 5 bases and J by 1 base, with 15 bases between the two germline ends. CDR1 and CDR2 (germline): SEHNR, FQNEAQ (reference sequence). The CDR3 extends over 15 amino acids.

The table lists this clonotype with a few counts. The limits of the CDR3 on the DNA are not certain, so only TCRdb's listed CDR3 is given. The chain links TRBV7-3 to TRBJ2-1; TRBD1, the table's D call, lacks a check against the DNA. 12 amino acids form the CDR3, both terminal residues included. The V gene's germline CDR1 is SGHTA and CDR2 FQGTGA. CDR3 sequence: CASSWGQGIFFF.

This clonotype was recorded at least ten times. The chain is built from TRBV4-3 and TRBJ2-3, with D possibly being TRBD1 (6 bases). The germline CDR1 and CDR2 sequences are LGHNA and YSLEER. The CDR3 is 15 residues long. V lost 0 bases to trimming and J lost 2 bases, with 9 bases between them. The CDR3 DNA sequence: TGCGCCAGCAGCCAAGAGCCAGGGGACACAGATACGCAGTATTTT. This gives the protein CASSQEPGDTDTQYF.

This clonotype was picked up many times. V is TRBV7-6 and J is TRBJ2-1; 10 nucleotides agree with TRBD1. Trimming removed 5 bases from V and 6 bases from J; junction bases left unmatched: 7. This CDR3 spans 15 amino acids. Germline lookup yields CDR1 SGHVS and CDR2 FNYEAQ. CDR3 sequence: CASSVGTGVANEQFF. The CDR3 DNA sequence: TGTGCCAGCAGCGTGGGGACAGGGGTGGCCAATGAGCAGTTCTTC.

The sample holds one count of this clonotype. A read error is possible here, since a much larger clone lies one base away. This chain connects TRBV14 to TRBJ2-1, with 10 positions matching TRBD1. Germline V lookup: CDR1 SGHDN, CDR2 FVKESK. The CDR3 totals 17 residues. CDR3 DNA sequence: TGTGCCAGCGGCCACATCCCCGGGACAGGGGAGAACAATGAGCAGTTCTTC. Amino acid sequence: CASGHIPGTGENNEQFF.

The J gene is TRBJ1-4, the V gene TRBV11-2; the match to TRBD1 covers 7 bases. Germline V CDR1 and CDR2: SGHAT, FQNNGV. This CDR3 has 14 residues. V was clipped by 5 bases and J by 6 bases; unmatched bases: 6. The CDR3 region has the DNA TGTGCCAGCAGCCTGACAGGGAGGGATGAAAAACTGTTTTTT. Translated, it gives CASSLTGRDEKLFF.

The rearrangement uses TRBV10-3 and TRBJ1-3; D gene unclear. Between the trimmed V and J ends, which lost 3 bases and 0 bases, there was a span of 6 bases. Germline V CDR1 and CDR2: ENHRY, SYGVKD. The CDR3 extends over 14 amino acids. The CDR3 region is CAISDGVSGNTIYF. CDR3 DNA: TGTGCCATCAGTGACGGGGTCTCTGGAAACACCATATATTTT.

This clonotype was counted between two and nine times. The CDR3 sequence: CASSWGIETQYF. CDR3 DNA: TGTGCCAGCAGTTGGGGTATAGAGACCCAGTACTTC. This chain uses TRBV12-3 or TRBV12-4 with TRBJ2-5, with D unclear. This CDR3 has 12 residues. V was pared by 4 bases and J by 4 bases, with 7 bases between.

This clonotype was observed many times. CDR3 nucleotide sequence: TGCAGTGCTATCAGACAGGGGGCACTTCGGGAAAAACTGTTTTTT. It specifies CSAIRQGALREKLFF. J is TRBJ1-4 and V is TRBV20-1; 10 bases map to TRBD1. This CDR3 comprises 15 residues. With 4 bases clipped from V and 8 bases from J, the junction kept 10 bases outside the gene matches. The germline gives CDR1 DFQATT, CDR2 SNEGSKA (reference sequence).

The CDR3, as DNA: TGTGCCAGCAGCCAAGATACCCCGGACAGCGATACGCAGTATTTT. This encodes CASSQDTPDSDTQYF. The genes are TRBV14 and TRBJ2-3, with a tentative D call TRBD1 (6 bases). Germline V gene lookup returns CDR1 SGHDN and CDR2 FVKESK. CDR3 size: 15 residues. V was cut by 0 bases and J by 6 bases, with 13 bases left in between.

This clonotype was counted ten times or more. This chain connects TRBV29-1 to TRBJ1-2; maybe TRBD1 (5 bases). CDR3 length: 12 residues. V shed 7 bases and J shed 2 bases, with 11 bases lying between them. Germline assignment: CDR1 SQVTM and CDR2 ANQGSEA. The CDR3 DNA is TGCAGCGCAGAGGAGGGGAACTATGGCTACACCTTC. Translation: CSAEEGNYGYTF.

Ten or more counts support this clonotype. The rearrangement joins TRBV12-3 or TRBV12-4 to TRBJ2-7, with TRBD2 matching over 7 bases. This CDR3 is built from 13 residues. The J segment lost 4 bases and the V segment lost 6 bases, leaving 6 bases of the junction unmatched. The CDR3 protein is CASRKAGPYEQYF. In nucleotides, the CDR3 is TGTGCCAGCAGGAAAGCGGGGCCTTACGAGCAGTACTTC.